This is a list of T cell receptor beta chains from one sample in a study of molecular identifiers for immune sequencing clone quantification. A single record per CDR3 protein comes from TCRdb applying MiXCR to the PCR reads. The sample comprises hundreds of thousands of distinct CDR3 sequences, roughly 23% of which are singletons, and roughly 0.8% rests with the top ten. Material for sequencing was naive CD8+ T cells from blood, with Jurkat cell RNA spiked in. The receptors here all came from a human donor in good health. Some libraries in this study had Jurkat cell RNA spiked in. The CDR3 runs from the conserved cysteine through the conserved F or W. Expanded clones are given a class, and other clones once, few, many or no size at all.

clone_size	v_call	j_call	cdr3_aa
many	TRBV6-5	TRBJ2-5	CASSGLEETQYF
many	TRBV7-9	TRBJ2-5	CASSFPGTRAEETQYF
-	TRBV12-3/TRBV12-4	TRBJ2-7	CASSLGTGEYEQHF
many	TRBV5-4	TRBJ1-1	CASSPSQGAHTEAFF
many	TRBV6-2/TRBV6-3	TRBJ2-3	CASSYELAGDADTQYF
-	TRBV4-3	TRBJ1-4	CASSLRRQTTNEKLFF
few	TRBV6-2/TRBV6-3	TRBJ2-1	CASSYSETGGVEQFF
many	TRBV6-6	TRBJ2-3	CATTLAVAGDTQYF
many	TRBV12-3/TRBV12-4	TRBJ2-3	CASSYQGAGTGDTQYF
many	TRBV21-1	TRBJ2-3	CASSKKPTPRVDTQYF
many	TRBV7-9	TRBJ2-7	CASSFPGQGAGYEQYF
-	TRBV20-1	TRBJ1-1	CSAGGRQTNTEAFF
many	TRBV20-1	TRBJ2-7	CSALRGPEQYF
-	TRBV2	TRBJ2-6	CASCRNSGANVLTF
-	TRBV20-1	TRBJ1-1	CSAPPSDSTEAFF
many	TRBV28	TRBJ2-2	CASRFGAGVTGELFF
-	TRBV5-4	TRBJ1-1	CASSQNRWERTEAFF
many	TRBV9	TRBJ1-1	CASSGGDSSEAFF
many	TRBV5-1	TRBJ2-7	CASREGSSYEQYF
many	TRBV30	TRBJ2-1	CAWSVTESSYNEQFF
few	TRBV20-1	TRBJ2-3	CSASEVRGDSTDTQYF
many	TRBV4-1	TRBJ2-1	CASSQDPTGANGQFF
many	TRBV4-2	TRBJ2-7	CASSRGLAAAYEQYF
many	TRBV10-2	TRBJ1-1	CASSEGARLTEAFF
once	TRBV7-2	TRBJ2-7	CASSWPGQGSNEQYF
many	TRBV12-3/TRBV12-4	TRBJ2-1	CASSGWTSGGLEQFF
many	TRBV2	TRBJ2-5	CASSDGTRQETQYF
-	TRBV7-9	TRBJ1-2	CASSLGPGHLEYGYTF
many	TRBV24-1	TRBJ2-1	CATSGTSGSSYNEQFF
many	TRBV29-1	TRBJ2-1	CSVEGQESSYNEQFF
-	TRBV3-1	TRBJ1-1	CASSQTNPSRDRAPNTEAFF
-	TRBV20-1	TRBJ2-7	CSARLQGAYEQYF
-	TRBV3-1	TRBJ2-5	CASSPPGKGKTQYF
many	TRBV20-1	TRBJ2-7	CSAGSGTSYEQYF
many	TRBV6-2/TRBV6-3	TRBJ1-5	CASSYQGDQPQHF
once	TRBV19	TRBJ2-1	CASSLLGGQGGANNEQFF
many	TRBV7-6	TRBJ2-7	CASSLDPHEQYF
-	TRBV19	TRBJ2-7	CASSIDLETGWSYEQYF
many	TRBV7-9	TRBJ1-1	CASSSPGGEAFF
many	TRBV20-1	TRBJ2-7	CSATGTGSYEQYF
few	TRBV7-9	TRBJ1-2	CASSLAVDYGYTF